A single T cell receptor (beta chain) is shown here with its context. This record comes from a study of control samples from healthy donors and cancer patients. Profiled with immunoSEQ multiplex PCR; TCRdb holds only in-frame clones, not every one. The repertoire has about 140,000 clones, about 90% of them found once; the top ten carry under 9%. Germline CDR1 SGHKS, CDR2 YYEKEE (reference sequence). The CDR3 contains 17 residues. The J segment lost 7 bases and the V segment lost 3 bases, leaving 12 bases of the junction unmatched. The sample consisted of blood. The chain uses TRBV5-5 and TRBJ2-3; 12 nucleotides match TRBD1. This clonotype originated in a man between 18 and 29 years old in good health. CDR3 protein: CASSWGPGQGAPNTQYF. For the CDR3, the DNA is TGTGCCAGCAGCTGGGGTCCGGGACAGGGGGCACCCAATACGCAGTATTTT. Full variable domain (rest looked up from reference TRBV5-5 and TRBJ2-3): DAGVTQSPTHLIKTRGQQVTLRCSPISGHKSVSWYQQVLGQGPQFIFQYYEKEERGRGNFPDRFSARQFPNYSSELNVNALLLGDSALYLCASSWGPGQGAPNTQYFGPGTRLTVL.